The rows below give T cell receptor beta chains drawn from one sample of a study of CD8+CD57+ T cells in acquired aplastic anemia. Using its own MiXCR run on the reads, TCRdb lists one record per CDR3 protein. The table includes tens of thousands of distinct CDR3 sequences, about 70% detected once. Sequenced sample: sorted CD4+, CD8+, or CD8+CD57+ T cells (not recorded which) from PBMCs. Receptor source: a human donor with aplastic anemia. The CDR3 runs from the conserved cysteine through the conserved F or W. A D gene is named only where the DNA matches it firmly. For some rows the clone size is stated as once, few or many, or as a class when expanded; others skip it.

-	TRBV2	TRBJ2-2	-	TGTGCCAGCAGATGGGTAGGCACCGGGGAGCTGTTTTTT	CASRWVGTGELFF
-	TRBV7-6	TRBJ1-3	-	TGTGCCAGCAGCTTAGGTTTATCGGGGGCTGGAAACACCATATATTTT	CASSLGLSGAGNTIYF
-	TRBV10-3	TRBJ1-2	-	TGTGCCATCAGTGAGCGCGGGGCTGTAGGCTACACCTTC	CAISERGAVGYTF
TRBD2	TRBV14	TRBJ2-3	-	TGTGCCAGCAGCCAAGAGCTAGCGGGGAAGCAGTATTTT	CASSQELAGKQYF
-	TRBV7-8	TRBJ2-1	once	TGTGCCAGCAGCTCCTCAGCGCCCCACAATGAGCAGTTCTTC	CASSSSAPHNEQFF
TRBD2	TRBV25-1	TRBJ2-1	-	TGTGCCAGCACCAACGCGGGAGCTGACAATGAGCAGTTCTTC	CASTNAGADNEQFF
TRBD2	TRBV7-8	TRBJ2-5	-	TGTGCCAGCAGCTTAGGAGTCCTCGCGGGAGGACTAGAGACCCAGTACTTC	CASSLGVLAGGLETQYF
TRBD2	TRBV6-1	TRBJ2-3	-	TGTGCCAGCAAAGGTAGCGGGGGGGACACAGATACGCAGTATTTT	CASKGSGGDTDTQYF
-	TRBV20-1	TRBJ1-5	few	TGCAGTGCTAGGTGGGGGTGGGATCAGCCCCAGCATTTT	CSARWGWDQPQHF
TRBD1	TRBV5-1	TRBJ1-6	-	TGCGCCAGCAGCTTGGGGGGACAGGGTAACTCACCCCTCCACTTT	CASSLGGQGNSPLHF
-	TRBV6-5	TRBJ2-7	-	TGTGCCAGCAGTTACTCTAGCTTTCGGGGTATCCACGAGCAGTACTTC	CASSYSSFRGIHEQYF
TRBD1	TRBV11-1	TRBJ2-7	-	TGTGCCAGCAGCTTTAGGGACAGGGGGTCTTCCTACGAGCAGTACTTC	CASSFRDRGSSYEQYF
TRBD1	TRBV29-1	TRBJ2-7	-	TGCAGCGTTGGAACCATCGACAGGGCTTACTACGAGCAGCACTTC	CSVGTIDRAYYEQHF
TRBD1	TRBV20-1	TRBJ2-6	-	TGCAGTGCTAGGGACGGGACAGTTTCCTCTGGGGCCAACGTCCTGACTTTC	CSARDGTVSSGANVLTF
TRBD2	TRBV15	TRBJ2-7	-	TGTGCCACCAGCAGCCGGGAGGTTGTCAACGAGCAGTACTTC	CATSSREVVNEQYF
-	TRBV29-1	TRBJ2-6	few	TGCAGCGTTACGGTCACTGGGGCCAACGTCCTGACTTTC	CSVTVTGANVLTF
-	TRBV7-2	TRBJ2-5	-	TGTGCCAGCAGCTTAATGTCGGGGTACGGAGAGACCCAGTACTTC	CASSLMSGYGETQYF
-	TRBV29-1	TRBJ2-7	once	TGCAGCGTTGAAGGGACGTCGGGGTTCGCGCAGTACTTC	CSVEGTSGFAQYF
-	TRBV29-1	TRBJ2-1	-	TGCAGCGTTGATAGAGGGGATGGGTACAATGAGCAGTTCTTC	CSVDRGDGYNEQFF
TRBD1	TRBV6-1	TRBJ1-4	-	TGTGCCAGCGAAGACAGGGGGCGGACTAATGAAAAACTGTTTTTT	CASEDRGRTNEKLFF
-	TRBV5-1	TRBJ1-6	-	TGCGCCAGCAGCTTAGCCGGATCCAATTCACCCCTCCACTTT	CASSLAGSNSPLHF
TRBD1	TRBV20-1	TRBJ1-2	-	TGCAGTGTAGGGGACAGGATTAGAAGTGGTGGCTACACCTTC	CSVGDRIRSGGYTF
-	TRBV2	TRBJ2-3	-	TGTGCCAGCACCCCGAGCGGTGGCACAGATACGCAGTATTTT	CASTPSGGTDTQYF
TRBD1	TRBV27	TRBJ2-7	few	TGTGCCAGCATCCTCATACGGACAGGGGGATACGAGCAGTACTTC	CASILIRTGGYEQYF
-	TRBV9	TRBJ1-2	-	TGTGCCAGCAGCGTAGCCAGGTTCTATGGCTACACCTTC	CASSVARFYGYTF
-	TRBV20-1	TRBJ2-5	-	TGCAGTGCTAGGCGGACAGCACGAGAGACCCAGTACTTC	CSARRTARETQYF
TRBD1	TRBV20-1	TRBJ1-1	-	TGCAGTGCTAGCTCCCCGGGACAGGGAGAAGGGAACACTGAAGCTTTCTTT	CSASSPGQGEGNTEAFF
-	TRBV24-1	TRBJ2-1	-	TGTGCCACCAGTGATCCGTCCTACAATGAGCAGTTCTTC	CATSDPSYNEQFF
-	TRBV12-3/TRBV12-4	TRBJ1-1	many	TGTGCCAGCCGAATCTGGGGGAGCATGAACACTGAAGCTTTCTTT	CASRIWGSMNTEAFF
-	TRBV14	TRBJ2-1	many	TGTGCCAGCAGCCAAGAAGAGTCTGAGCAGTTCTTC	CASSQEESEQFF
-	TRBV10-2	TRBJ1-1	-	TGCGCCAGCAGTGAGTCGGGCAGGGAAGCTTTCTTT	CASSESGREAFF
TRBD2	TRBV19	TRBJ2-7	few	TGTGCCAGTAGTATTTCCGGGAGGGTGAGCGAGCAGTACTTC	CASSISGRVSEQYF
-	TRBV20-1	TRBJ2-7	-	TGCAGTGCCCCCCGAGTGGAGCGGGCTACTAACGAGCAGTACTTC	CSAPRVERATNEQYF
TRBD1	TRBV28	TRBJ2-7	-	TGTGCCAGCAGTTTAGGGAGGACAGGGAGATTGAGTGAGCAGTACTTC	CASSLGRTGRLSEQYF
-	TRBV3-1	TRBJ2-5	-	TGTGCCAGCAGCCACCAAGCGGGTATCACATCGGAGACCCAGTACTTC	CASSHQAGITSETQYF
-	TRBV24-1	TRBJ2-7	few	TGTGCCACCAGTGATTTTGGGGGAGGTGTTTACGAGCAGTACTTC	CATSDFGGGVYEQYF
TRBD1	TRBV5-1	TRBJ2-7	-	TGCGCCAGCAGCCTGACAGGGGCCAAGCAGGGCAAGCAGTACTTC	CASSLTGAKQGKQYF
TRBD1	TRBV19	TRBJ2-7	-	TGTGCCAGTAGTATATCCGGGACAGGGTCCTCCTACGAGCAGTACTTC	CASSISGTGSSYEQYF
TRBD2	TRBV14	TRBJ2-1	-	TGTGCCAGCAGCCCCCTAGCGGGAGGCGTAAATGAGCAGTTCTTC	CASSPLAGGVNEQFF
-	TRBV7-2	TRBJ1-6	-	TGTGCCAGCAGCTTCAGGCGAATCTATAATTCACCCCTCCACTTT	CASSFRRIYNSPLHF
TRBD1	TRBV29-1	TRBJ2-7	-	TGCAGCGTCGGACAGGGAGGCTACGAGCAGTACTTC	CSVGQGGYEQYF
-	TRBV29-1	TRBJ1-1	-	TGCAGCGTTGAAGGGCACTCTGAAGCTTTCTTT	CSVEGHSEAFF
-	TRBV29-1	TRBJ2-3	-	TGCAGTGCTTCTCCCCTGAGCGGCCGCACAGATACGCAGTATTTT	CSASPLSGRTDTQYF
TRBD1	TRBV11-1	TRBJ2-1	-	TGTGCCAGCAGCGCACTGGGACAGGGACGTACCAATGAGCAGTTCTTC	CASSALGQGRTNEQFF
-	TRBV7-9	TRBJ1-4	once	TGTGCCAGCAGCTTAGCGACGAGCGAAAAACTGTTTTTT	CASSLATSEKLFF
TRBD1	TRBV20-1	TRBJ1-2	-	TGCAGTACTACGGACAGGGGGCGGGACTATGGCTACACCTTC	CSTTDRGRDYGYTF
-	TRBV2	TRBJ1-1	-	TGTGCCAGCAGTGAAGCTGGGGCAGGGTTCACTGAAGCTTTCTTT	CASSEAGAGFTEAFF
-	TRBV2	TRBJ1-1	-	TGTGCCAGCAGTGATTATACTGAAGCTTTCTTT	CASSDYTEAFF